The 15 T cell receptor beta chains given below trace back to one sample, sequenced in a study of T cells in Graves' hyperthyroidism and ophthalmopathy. Amplification targeted TCR beta CDR3 regions from RNA transcripts. Primed by the HTBI set, a first-round RT-PCR was run on the TCR CDR3. TCRdb called the multiplex PCR reads again in MiXCR, with one record for every CDR3 protein. The repertoire consists of roughly 800,000 distinct CDR3 sequences, with roughly 37% occurring once and the leading ten covering 8% to 9%. Input material: blood. The receptors derive from a young man with Graves' hyperthyroidism.

A single count supports this clonotype. V is TRBV12-3 or TRBV12-4 and J is TRBJ1-1, with D uncertain. The germline V and J ends were trimmed by 7 bases and 8 bases, with 20 bases remaining between them. The CDR3 length is 14 residues. The CDR3 here is CASKSSARLTEAFF. CDR3 nucleotides: TGTGCCAGCAAAAGTTCTGCCCGTCTGACGGAAGCTTTCTTT.

About this clonotype itself: A much bigger clone sits one base away, suggesting this may be a read error. V gene TRBV29-1 combines with J gene TRBJ2-7; 7 bases match TRBD2. The CDR3 is 14 amino acids. Per germline, CDR1 SQVTM and CDR2 ANQGSEA. CDR3 residues: CSVRFGGSSYGQYF. The CDR3 DNA follows: TGCAGCGTTCGATTTGGCGGGAGCTCCTACGGGCAGTACTTC.

This clonotype was observed a single time. The V gene is TRBV6-5, the J gene TRBJ2-5, with a tentative D call TRBD1 (6 bases). Trimming shortened V by 4 bases and J by 11 bases, and 17 bases separated the two germline ends. The germline CDR1 and CDR2 sequences are MNHEY and SVGAGI. This CDR3 has 13 residues. For the CDR3, the DNA is TGTGCCAGCAGTTCGGACGGACCAGGGGAGCAGTACTTC. Protein sequence: CASSSDGPGEQYF.

The table lists this clonotype with many counts. The rearrangement uses TRBV9 and TRBJ1-5; the match to TRBD1 covers 8 bases. Losses at the gene ends were 0 bases for V and 5 bases for J; bases not matched to a gene: 4. This CDR3 contains 15 residues. CDR1 is SGDLS and CDR2 is YYNGEE in the germline V gene. CDR3 in amino acids: CASSVGTGSDQPQHF. In DNA, the CDR3 is TGTGCCAGCAGCGTAGGGACAGGGTCTGATCAGCCCCAGCATTTT.

The chain is built from TRBV7-9 and TRBJ2-7, with D perhaps being TRBD1 or TRBD2 (5 bases each). From germline, CDR1 is SEHNR and CDR2 FQNEAQ (reference sequence). Trimming removed 6 bases from V and 4 bases from J, with 19 bases in between. This CDR3 spans 15 amino acids. In DNA, the CDR3 is TGTGCCAGCAGTCGTACCCCGGGACCTGGGTACGAGCAGTACTTC. Protein: CASSRTPGPGYEQYF.

Regarding this clonotype: This clone may be a read error of a much larger clone one base away. The V and J genes are TRBV19 and TRBJ2-5; weak D call: TRBD1 (6 bases). TRBJ2-7 matches the DNA end more closely, so the J call is doubtful. The CDR3 is made up of 15 amino acids. Germline CDR1 is LNHDA and CDR2 is SQIVND (reference sequence). The CDR3 bases are TGTGCCAGTAGTATCCAGGACAGTATGACCTACGAGCAGTACTTC. Encoded protein: CASSIQDSMTYEQYF.

The chain joins TRBV6-1 to TRBJ1-2; 7 nucleotides agree with TRBD1. CDR3 length equals 13 residues. Germline values: CDR1 MNHNS, CDR2 SASEGT. The V gene end was trimmed by 6 bases and the J gene end by 2 bases; junction bases not matched to a gene: 3. The CDR3 DNA is TGTGCCAGCAGAGCAGGGGGAAACTATGGCTACACCTTC. This gives the protein CASRAGGNYGYTF.

Remarks on this clonotype: A read error may explain this, as a much larger clone is one base away. CDR3: CASSPQMDYGYTF. The DNA of the CDR3 is TGCGCCAGCAGCCCTCAGATGGACTATGGCTACACCTTC. The rearrangement links TRBV5-1 to TRBJ1-2; D is unresolved. This CDR3 has 13 residues. Trimming took off 4 bases at V and 3 bases at J, with 10 bases between the two ends. The germline V gene has CDR1 SGHRS and CDR2 YFSETQ.

The chain recombines TRBV9 with TRBJ2-5; the match to TRBD2 covers 10 bases. Germline V gives CDR1 SGDLS, CDR2 YYNGEE. The CDR3 extends over 15 amino acids. V trimming: 5 bases; J trimming: 5 bases; junction bases outside the gene matches: 9. CDR3 nucleotide sequence: TGTGCCAGCAGTTTGGAGCGGGGGGGCAGGGAGACCCAGTACTTC. Amino acids: CASSLERGGRETQYF.

The chain couples TRBV5-1 to TRBJ2-6; D is perhaps TRBD2 (7 bases). The V gene's germline CDR1 is SGHRS and CDR2 YFSETQ. Trimming took off 0 bases at V and 4 bases at J, with 14 bases between the two ends. This CDR3 contains 17 residues. The DNA for the CDR3 is TGCGCCAGCAGCTTGGTGGGGGGGGCGACGGGGGCCAACGTCCTGACTTTC. Its protein product is CASSLVGGATGANVLTF.

The CDR3 loop reads CASSTTGSSGNTIYF. CDR3 bases: TGTGCCAGCAGTACCACCGGGAGCTCTGGAAACACCATATATTTT. This chain uses TRBV25-1 with TRBJ1-3, with D unresolved. Germline V gene sequence: CDR1 MGHDK, CDR2 SYGVNS. The ends were cut back, 5 bases at V and 0 bases at J, with 11 bases in the middle. The CDR3 covers 15 residues.

The sample holds many counts of this clonotype. The J gene is TRBJ2-6, the V gene TRBV7-9, with 7 bases aligning to TRBD2. Germline CDR1 and CDR2: SEHNR and FQNEAQ (reference sequence). This CDR3 has 16 amino acids. V trimming: 1 base; J trimming: 2 bases; junction bases outside the gene matches: 2. The chain's CDR3 is CASSLDGGAGANVLTF. CDR3 DNA sequence: TGTGCCAGCAGCTTAGATGGGGGGGCTGGGGCCAACGTCCTGACTTTC.

This clonotype was counted at least ten times. The CDR3 sequence is CASSQEDGTPQGQETQYF. CDR3 in DNA: TGTGCCAGCAGCCAAGAGGACGGGACCCCTCAAGGTCAAGAGACCCAGTACTTC. The rearrangement links TRBV14 to TRBJ2-5; D tentatively reads TRBD1 or TRBD2 (5 bases each). Trimming removed 0 bases at V and 2 bases at J, with 19 bases between. This CDR3 has 18 residues. Germline CDR1 and CDR2: SGHDN and FVKESK.

The sample holds many counts of this clonotype. This sequence joins TRBV29-1 and TRBJ2-6; 7 bases align to TRBD2. The V gene's germline CDR1 is SQVTM and CDR2 ANQGSEA. Trimming cost V 5 bases and J 4 bases; bases outside gene matches: 5. The CDR3 extends over 14 amino acids. DNA for the CDR3: TGCAGCGTTTCGGGGGGAGTGGGGGCCAACGTCCTGACTTTC. Its protein is CSVSGGVGANVLTF.

A few counts support this clonotype. The chain is built from TRBV12-3 or TRBV12-4 and TRBJ1-5, with a weak D call TRBD1 (6 bases). The V and J ends lost 1 base and 5 bases respectively, with 9 bases between them. The CDR3 length is 14 residues. CDR3 sequence reads: CASSLVQGYQPQHF. DNA for the CDR3: TGTGCCAGCAGTTTAGTTCAGGGGTATCAGCCCCAGCATTTT.